The 19 T cell receptor beta chains presented below share a single source sample, sequenced in a study of shared clonotypes between healthy human individuals. Naive CD8 populations comprised CD45RO-negative cells positively selected for CCR7, excluding terminally differentiated effector memory CD45RA+ cells. Sequencing used immunoSEQ multiplex PCR; TCRdb keeps in-frame clones, though not all of them. The table includes roughly 2.1 million clones, 85% to 95% detected once. The source material was naive CD8+ T cells from PBMCs. These TCRs come from a man aged 18 to 30 in good health. Some clones in this sample may be carry-over from other donors' samples.

The DNA of the CDR3 is TGCAGCGTGACTGGGGTGGCCTACGAGCAGTACTTC. Translation gives CSVTGVAYEQYF. The V gene is TRBV29-1, the J gene TRBJ2-7; no clear D. V shed 6 bases and J shed 2 bases, with 11 bases lying between them. The CDR3 consists of 12 residues. The germline gives CDR1 SQVTM, CDR2 ANQGSEA.

V gene TRBV2 combines with J gene TRBJ2-4; 12 positions agree with TRBD2. The J segment lost 5 bases and the V segment lost 10 bases, leaving 6 bases of the junction unmatched. CDR1 is SNHLY, CDR2 FYNNEI, per germline. This CDR3 spans 14 amino acids. For the CDR3, the DNA is TGTGCCACCTCTAGCGGGAGGGCCGAAAACATTCAGTACTTC. Translated, it gives CATSSGRAENIQYF.

The V gene is TRBV5-1, the J gene TRBJ1-2; 7 positions agree with TRBD1. The junction had 10 bases not matched to a gene; V was cut back by 1 base and J by 4 bases. From germline, CDR1 is SGHRS and CDR2 YFSETQ. The CDR3 totals 16 residues. The CDR3 here is CASSLLKDRWPYGYTF. The CDR3 region has the DNA TGCGCCAGCAGCTTGTTGAAGGACAGGTGGCCCTATGGCTACACCTTC.

The rearrangement joins TRBV7-9 to TRBJ1-2; D might be TRBD1 (5 bases). Trimming pared 2 bases from V and 4 bases from J, leaving 11 bases between. The CDR3 loop spans 14 amino acids. Germline V gene lookup returns CDR1 SEHNR and CDR2 FQNEAQ (reference sequence). For the CDR3, the DNA is TGTGCCAGCAGCTTATCAGGGATCCTCTATGGCTACACCTTC. Protein: CASSLSGILYGYTF.

The chain uses TRBV7-9 and TRBJ2-7, with TRBD1 matching over 8 bases. With V trimmed by 5 bases and J by 5 bases, 5 bases remained unmatched. Germline V gene lookup returns CDR1 SEHNR and CDR2 FQNEAQ (reference sequence). This CDR3 has 13 amino acids. The CDR3 nucleotides read TGTGCCAGCAGCCTGGAGGACAGGGACGAGCAGTACTTC. Translated: CASSLEDRDEQYF.

This clone was detected a few times. The rearrangement joins TRBV10-3 to TRBJ2-7, with D tentatively TRBD1 (6 bases). The CDR3 loop spans 15 amino acids. V was pared by 8 bases and J by 2 bases, with 19 bases between. CDR1 ENHRY and CDR2 SYGVKD come from the germline V gene. The CDR3, as DNA: TGTGCCATCGGTCGACAGGCCCCAAAAACCTACGAGCAGTACTTC. Translated: CAIGRQAPKTYEQYF.

V gene TRBV9 combines with J gene TRBJ2-4; unclear D gene. Germline V gives CDR1 SGDLS, CDR2 YYNGEE. The CDR3 length is 14 residues. Trimming pared 0 bases from V and 7 bases from J, leaving 11 bases between. CDR3 protein: CASSVEDTMNIQYF. The CDR3 DNA reads TGTGCCAGCAGCGTAGAAGACACCATGAACATTCAGTACTTC.

V usage is TRBV7-2 and J usage is TRBJ2-7; possible D gene TRBD1, 5 bases. The CDR3 totals 14 residues. Germline V gene sequence: CDR1 SGHTA, CDR2 FQGNSA. The V gene lost 5 bases and the J gene lost 3 bases, with 14 bases spanning the gap. The CDR3 region has the DNA TGTGCCAGCAGCCCAAAACTTGACAGCTACGAGCAGTACTTC. The encoded protein is CASSPKLDSYEQYF.

The rearrangement links TRBV4-2 to TRBJ2-7; tentatively, D is TRBD1 (6 bases). The CDR3 consists of 15 residues. The germline CDR1 and CDR2 sequences are LGHNA and YNFKEQ. Trimming took 3 bases from V and 0 from J, leaving 12 bases between them. Written as DNA, the CDR3 is TGTGCCAGCAGCCAGGAGGTGGGGGCCTCCTACGAGCAGTACTTC. Translated, it gives CASSQEVGASYEQYF.

This CDR3 is CASKTGGADTQYF. Written as DNA, the CDR3 is TGCGCCAGCAAGACAGGGGGCGCAGATACGCAGTATTTT. V and J are TRBV10-2 and TRBJ2-3; 10 bases agree with TRBD1. The CDR3 sequence is 13 residues long. J was trimmed by 4 bases and V by 7 bases; bases with no gene match: 2. CDR1 and CDR2 from the germline V gene are WSHSY and SAAADI.

The chain combines TRBV5-1 with TRBJ2-1; 10 bases line up with TRBD2. The germline CDR1 and CDR2 sequences are SGHRS and YFSETQ. V lost 5 bases to trimming and J lost 1 base; unmatched junction nucleotides: 9. The CDR3 spans 17 residues. The CDR3 DNA is TGCGCCAGCAGACTAGCGGGAATGGGGAGATCCTACAATGAGCAGTTCTTC. Translated: CASRLAGMGRSYNEQFF.

The genes are TRBV11-2 and TRBJ2-7; D is uncertain. This CDR3 comprises 15 residues. Germline V gene data show CDR1 as SGHAT and CDR2 as FQNNGV. The V gene lost 0 bases and the J gene lost 1 base, with 10 bases spanning the gap. For the CDR3, the DNA is TGTGCCAGCAGCTTAGAGGGGTATCAGTCCTACGAGCAGTACTTC. Protein sequence: CASSLEGYQSYEQYF.

This chain uses TRBV7-2 with TRBJ2-7; D is unclear. V lost 5 bases and J lost 3, with 14 bases in between. Germline lookup yields CDR1 SGHTA and CDR2 FQGNSA. The CDR3 consists of 14 residues. CDR3 nucleotides: TGTGCCAGCAGCAGTCGGTCTTTCAGCTACGAGCAGTACTTC. Protein sequence: CASSSRSFSYEQYF. The variable domain in full, completed from reference TRBV7-2 and TRBJ2-7, reads GAGVSQSPSNKVTEKGKDVELRCDPISGHTALYWYRQSLGQGLEFLIYFQGNSAPDKSGLPSDRFSAERTGGSVSTLTIQRTQQEDSAVYLCASSSRSFSYEQYFGPGTRLTVT.

The genes are TRBV28 and TRBJ2-3, with 12 bases identical to TRBD2. The germline V gene encodes CDR1 MDHEN and CDR2 SYDVKM. The CDR3 is made up of 18 amino acids. V was pared by 6 bases and J by 0 bases, with 10 bases of the junction left unmatched. Written as DNA, the CDR3 is TGTGCCAGCAGACCTCTCCTCGGGACTAGCGGGAGCACAGATACGCAGTATTTT. Protein: CASRPLLGTSGSTDTQYF.

This chain links TRBV7-9 with TRBJ1-1; possibly TRBD1 for D (5 bases). CDR1 is SEHNR, CDR2 FQNEAQ, per germline (reference sequence). This CDR3 has 14 residues. Trimming took off 1 base at V and 7 bases at J, with 13 bases between the two ends. For the CDR3, the DNA is TGTGCCAGCAGCTTAGAAGCAGGGATGAGTGAAGCTTTCTTT. Translated, it gives CASSLEAGMSEAFF.

This sequence joins TRBV4-2 and TRBJ2-1, with a possible D match to TRBD2 (5 bases). Germline V gene lookup returns CDR1 LGHNA and CDR2 YNFKEQ. V was shortened by 2 bases and J by 8 bases, with 10 bases between the two germline ends. CDR3 length equals 13 residues. CDR3 amino acids: CASSQREGYEQFF. The CDR3 coding sequence is TGTGCCAGCAGCCAACGAGAGGGCTATGAGCAGTTCTTC.

The chain is built from TRBV18 and TRBJ1-3, with 10 bases lining up with TRBD1. Looked up from germline, CDR1 is KGHSH and CDR2 is LQKENI. The CDR3 is made up of 16 amino acids. The trim removed 5 bases at V and 0 bases at J, leaving 4 bases unmatched. DNA for the CDR3: TGTGCCAGCTCAACGGGACAGGGGCACTCTGGAAACACCATATATTTT. It encodes CASSTGQGHSGNTIYF.

The CDR3 reads CAWSRAPGLVEEQFF. In nucleotides, the CDR3 is TGTGCCTGGAGCCGCGCCCCTGGTTTGGTGGAGGAGCAGTTCTTC. The chain links TRBV30 to TRBJ2-1, with no clear D. Germline V gene lookup returns CDR1 GTSNPN and CDR2 SVGIG (reference sequence). The CDR3 is 15 residues long. V lost 3 bases, J lost 10 bases, and 22 bases lay in between. The whole variable domain, filled in from reference TRBV30 and TRBJ2-1, reads SQTIHQWPATLVQPVGSPLSLECTVEGTSNPNLYWYRQAAGRGLQLLFYSVGIGQISSEVPQNLSASRPQDRQFILSSKKLLLSDSGFYLCAWSRAPGLVEEQFFGPGTRLTVL.

The V and J genes are TRBV28 and TRBJ1-5; TRBD1 might be the D (6 bases). The CDR3 extends over 15 amino acids. From germline, CDR1 is MDHEN and CDR2 SYDVKM. Trimming removed 2 bases from V and 6 bases from J, with 14 bases in between. CDR3 in DNA: TGTGCCAGCAGTTTAGTGTGGGGGGCCGGTCAGCCCCAGCATTTT. This codes for CASSLVWGAGQPQHF.